Listed below are T cell receptor beta chains from one sample, sequenced in a study of blood T cell repertoires in COVID-19. The protocol was immunoSEQ multiplex PCR, while the TCRdb copy is restricted to in-frame clones and leaves out a portion. The table lists around 300,000 clones, 70% to 90% of them singletons, with roughly 5.3% in the top ten. Specimen: PBMCs or T cells enriched from blood (not recorded which). These receptors came from a woman aged 25 to 39 who had recovered from COVID-19. Both conserved end residues are part of each CDR3. The D gene is left open where the match is weak. A row's size may be missing; if present it is once, few, many or a size class.

v_call	d_call	j_call	clone_size	cdr3_nt	cdr3_aa
TRBV5-1	TRBD1	TRBJ1-2	NA	TGCGCCAGCAGCATGTCCGGGACAGTCTATGGCTACACCTTC	CASSMSGTVYGYTF
TRBV5-1	NA	TRBJ1-1	few	TGCGCCAGCAGCTCCCCTGGGCACACTGAAGCTTTCTTT	CASSSPGHTEAFF
TRBV5-1	TRBD1	TRBJ1-1	NA	TGCGCCAGCAGCTTGGGGCAGGGGGCAACTGAAGCTTTCTTT	CASSLGQGATEAFF
TRBV6-2/TRBV6-3	NA	TRBJ1-1	once	TGTGCCAGCAGTTTTGGGGGCAGGAACACTGAAGCTTTCTTT	CASSFGGRNTEAFF
TRBV3-1/TRBV3-2	NA	TRBJ2-3	NA	TGTGCCAGCAGGTCCAGACTGGGCCGAGGGGGGGAAGATACGCAGTATTTT	CASRSRLGRGGEDTQYF
TRBV27	NA	TRBJ2-1	NA	TGTGCCAGCAGTTTAAACCGACTGGATGAGCAGTTCTTC	CASSLNRLDEQFF
TRBV5-1	NA	TRBJ2-3	once	TGCGCCAGCAGCTTGGCCGGCGGCTTAAGCACAGATACGCAGTATTTT	CASSLAGGLSTDTQYF
TRBV18	NA	TRBJ1-5	NA	TGTGCCAGCTCACCACTAGGGGAGGGCAATCAGCCCCAGCATTTT	CASSPLGEGNQPQHF
TRBV4-1	NA	TRBJ1-4	NA	TGCGCCAGCAGCCAGTTTCAATTACAGGAAAAACTGTTTTTT	CASSQFQLQEKLFF
TRBV6-1	NA	TRBJ1-4	NA	TGTGCCAGCAGTGAATATCTATGGGAAAAACTGTTTTTT	CASSEYLWEKLFF
TRBV5-6	TRBD1	TRBJ1-2	NA	TGTGCCAGCAGCTTGTGGGGACAGATTCCATATGGCTACACCTTC	CASSLWGQIPYGYTF
TRBV10-3	NA	TRBJ1-6	NA	TGTGCCATCAGTGAGCACCTCGGAAGCGGGGGTTCACCCCTCCACTTT	CAISEHLGSGGSPLHF
TRBV6-5	TRBD1	TRBJ1-2	NA	TGTGCCAGCAGTCGGACAGGGGGTTCACCTTATGGCTACACCTTC	CASSRTGGSPYGYTF
TRBV5-1	NA	TRBJ2-5	NA	TGCGCCAGCAGCTCTCAATTCCGGGAGACCCAGTACTTC	CASSSQFRETQYF
TRBV4-1	TRBD2	TRBJ2-5	NA	TGCGCCAGCAGCCAAATATTAGCGGGGGGACAAGAGACCCAGTACTTC	CASSQILAGGQETQYF
TRBV18	NA	TRBJ1-2	few	TGTGCCAGCTCCCCGCCGGGGGGCTATGGCTACACCTTC	CASSPPGGYGYTF
TRBV14	NA	TRBJ2-1	NA	TGTGCCAGCAGCCAAATAGGCGGGGGCGTCTACAATGAGCAGTTCTTC	CASSQIGGGVYNEQFF
TRBV3-1/TRBV3-2	TRBD2	TRBJ2-7	NA	TGTGCCAGCAGCCAGGGGACTAGCGGGTACGAGCAGTACTTC	CASSQGTSGYEQYF
TRBV5-1	TRBD2	TRBJ2-1	NA	TGCGCCAGCAGCTTGGTCGGGACTAGCGGGGAAGAGCAGTTCTTC	CASSLVGTSGEEQFF
TRBV9	NA	TRBJ1-3	NA	TGTGCCAGCAGCGAGACTTTCCACCATTCGAGGGGAAACACCATATATTTT	CASSETFHHSRGNTIYF
TRBV7-9	NA	TRBJ1-1	NA	TGTGCCAGCTTCCAGGAATTCGACACTGAAGCTTTCTTT	CASFQEFDTEAFF
TRBV12-3/TRBV12-4	NA	TRBJ1-5	NA	TGTGCCAGCAGTTGGGGCCTGGAGCCCCAGCATTTT	CASSWGLEPQHF
TRBV7-9	NA	TRBJ1-1	NA	TGTGCCAGCAGCTCCCGGGGCACTGAAGCTTTCTTT	CASSSRGTEAFF
TRBV18	TRBD1	TRBJ1-1	NA	TGTGCCAGCTCACCACGACAGGGGGCGAACACTGAAGCTTTCTTT	CASSPRQGANTEAFF
TRBV5-6	TRBD1	TRBJ1-2	NA	TGTGCCAGCAGCTCAAAACAGGGGAACTATGGCTACACCTTC	CASSSKQGNYGYTF
TRBV19	TRBD1	TRBJ1-2	NA	TGTGCCAGTAGGATGCTACCGGGACAGTCTAACTATGGCTACACCTTC	CASRMLPGQSNYGYTF
TRBV11-3	TRBD1	TRBJ1-3	NA	TGTGCCAGCAGCTTAGGAGGTGACAGGGCCGCCTCTGGAAACACCATATATTTT	CASSLGGDRAASGNTIYF
TRBV2	NA	TRBJ2-1	few	TGTGCCAGCACCTGGACAGTACCCCCTGCTCCTAACAACAATGAGCAGTTCTTC	CASTWTVPPAPNNNEQFF
TRBV27	TRBD1	TRBJ2-2	medium-sized	TGTGCCAGCAGTTTAGCAGGGGGCACCGGGGAGCTGTTTTTT	CASSLAGGTGELFF
TRBV2	TRBD2	TRBJ2-3	NA	TGTGCCATCACTAGCGGTGTGGTAGATACGCAGTATTTT	CAITSGVVDTQYF
TRBV5-1	TRBD1	TRBJ1-1	NA	TGCGCCAGCAGCCAGGAGGGACAGGGCACTGAAGCTTTCTTT	CASSQEGQGTEAFF
TRBV27	NA	TRBJ1-5	few	TGTGCCAGCAGTTTCCAGGGTTTATCCAATCAGCCCCAGCATTTT	CASSFQGLSNQPQHF
TRBV14	TRBD1	TRBJ2-3	NA	TGTGCCAGCAGCCCGAGTCGGACAGGGGCCACAGATACGCAGTATTTT	CASSPSRTGATDTQYF
TRBV10-3	NA	TRBJ1-1	NA	TGCCATGCTGGGGGGGACCGTTGGGGCGAAGCTTTCTTT	CHAGGDRWGEAFF
TRBV7-9	TRBD1	TRBJ2-7	NA	TGTGCCAGCAGCTTGACAGGGACAGGCGGTTTTATCTACGAGCAGTACTTC	CASSLTGTGGFIYEQYF
TRBV28	NA	TRBJ1-2	once	TGTGCCAGCAGACTCACAGGTTGGGGCTATGGCTACACCTTC	CASRLTGWGYGYTF
TRBV6-2/TRBV6-3	TRBD1	TRBJ1-1	NA	TGTGCCAGCAGCAACAGGGGGATCACTGAAGCTTTCTTT	CASSNRGITEAFF
TRBV19	NA	TRBJ2-3	NA	TGTGCCAGTAGAGTCCAGGGAACAGATACGCAGTATTTT	CASRVQGTDTQYF
TRBV2	NA	TRBJ1-1	NA	TGTGCCAGCAGTGTGGGCTTGAACACTGAAGCTTTCTTT	CASSVGLNTEAFF
TRBV10-3	NA	TRBJ1-2	once	TGTGCCATCAGCGGGGGGACCTATGGCTACACCTTC	CAISGGTYGYTF
TRBV2	NA	TRBJ2-7	once	TGTGCCAGCAGCGAACAGTTCACCTACGAGCAGTACTTC	CASSEQFTYEQYF
TRBV4-1	TRBD2	TRBJ2-7	NA	TGCGCCAGCAGCCAAGCGGGGGGGAGGGACCGCACCTACGAGCAGTACTTC	CASSQAGGRDRTYEQYF
TRBV27	NA	TRBJ2-7	NA	TGTGCCAGCAGTTTCGGGCAGGGTTACGAGCAGTACTTC	CASSFGQGYEQYF
TRBV29-1	NA	TRBJ2-7	NA	TGCAGCGTTGAAGAGTCGGCAGGGTCCGAGCAGTACTTC	CSVEESAGSEQYF